The present T cell receptor (beta chain) was sequenced within a study of blood T cell repertoires in COVID-19. Assay used: immunoSEQ multiplex PCR; TCRdb lists only in-frame clones, some missing. The sample lists tens of thousands of clones, roughly 80% occurring once. Sequenced: peripheral blood. The TCR comes from a human donor in a cohort sampled during active COVID-19.

CDR3 sequence: CASSPGGSVSYEQYF. For the CDR3, the DNA is TGTGCCAGCAGCCCAGGGGGCTCCGTCTCCTACGAGCAGTACTTC. J is TRBJ2-7 and V is TRBV11-1; 8 bases are shared with TRBD1. The CDR3 is 15 amino acids. The J segment lost 0 bases and the V segment lost 5 bases, leaving 6 bases of the junction unmatched. Per the germline V gene, CDR1 is SGHAT and CDR2 is FQDESV (reference sequence).